The rows below give T cell receptor beta chains drawn from one sample of a study of OX40 agonist ivuxolimab in advanced cancers. Assay used: immunoSEQ multiplex PCR; TCRdb lists only in-frame clones, some missing. The data show some 95,000 clones, 70% to 90% seen once. This material consisted of CD4+ or CD8+ T cells sorted from blood, taken in a trial of the OX40 agonist ivuxolimab. The receptors were sampled from an adult with an advanced solid tumor such as melanoma, head and neck, liver or kidney cancer. CDR3s include the opening cysteine and the closing phenylalanine or tryptophan.

v_call,j_call,cdr3_length,cdr3_aa
TRBV9,TRBJ2-5,13,CASSKGDGETQYF
TRBV7-2,TRBJ1-2,15,CASSLGQGASDGYTF
TRBV7-8,TRBJ2-7,17,CASSLIPRQGLVYEQYF
TRBV18,TRBJ2-1,14,CASSPSLGYNEQFF
TRBV29-1,TRBJ2-1,13,CSAGTSGHNEQFF
TRBV18,TRBJ2-1,14,CASSPDRSYNEQFF
TRBV19,TRBJ1-5,13,CASSIQGGQPQHF
TRBV7-2,TRBJ1-1,13,CASSPRYEAEAFF
TRBV7-9,TRBJ2-1,12,CASSTGGNEQFF
TRBV4-3,TRBJ2-3,13,CASSRDNTDTQYF
TRBV5-6,TRBJ1-5,13,CASSSQSNQPQHF
TRBV5-4,TRBJ1-1,13,CASSSRSDTEAFF
TRBV4-2,TRBJ2-1,12,CASSQERGEQFF
TRBV6-5,TRBJ1-4,14,CASSYSGRIEKLFF
TRBV18,TRBJ1-4,16,CASSPRSGRLGEKLFF
TRBV7-8,TRBJ2-2,13,CASSLARAGELFF